Sequencing of this T cell receptor (beta chain) was carried out in a study of pediatric ulcerative colitis. During colonoscopy, one to two rectal pinch biopsies were collected. General observations from the study: Rectal pinch biopsies may include blood-derived T cells. Ulcerative colitis patients shared more blood-rectal clones than controls. No controls had the two rectal clonotypes shared by ulcerative colitis patients.

This clone was seen once. Its antigen is as yet unknown. CDR1 and CDR2 from the germline V gene are WSHSY and SAAADI. Trimming stripped 3 bases from V and 6 bases from J, with 11 bases between. There are 13 residues in the CDR3. The table came from immunoSEQ multiplex PCR; TCRdb's copy has only in-frame clones and leaves some out. The sample records about 35,000 clones, around 80% being singletons. The chain joins TRBV10-2 to TRBJ1-1, with no clear D. The material sequenced was gut tissue. This TCR was recovered from a boy younger than 18 with mild ulcerative colitis. The CDR3 sequence: CASSDGMESEAFF. DNA for the CDR3: TGCGCCAGCAGTGACGGTATGGAGTCTGAAGCTTTCTTT.